The present entry profiles one T cell receptor beta chain with its context. The antigen remains undetermined. Donors were systemically healthy Caucasian individuals from Russia aged about 6 to 90 years. The extraction recovered at least 5.5 micrograms of total RNA per sample. Using a J-beta primer mix together with a sample-barcoded 5' primer, a second PCR was run for roughly 7 to 11 cycles. TCRdb processed the 5' RACE reads anew with MiXCR; each CDR3 protein has one entry. The sample records about 640,000 distinct CDR3 sequences, around 54% being singletons. The entry originates in a study of blood T cells in healthy people across ages. Trimming removed 0 bases from V and 0 bases from J, with 6 bases in between. CDR1 MNHEY and CDR2 SVGAGI come from the germline V gene. The CDR3 totals 16 residues. Notes on the study in general: PBMC samples, being unsorted, prevented any conclusive comparison of naive and antigen-experienced cells.

This chain uses TRBV6-5 with TRBJ2-6; no clear D gene. The TCR originated in a man aged 60-69 years in good health. Sequenced input: blood. The CDR3 region is CASSYSNPSGANVLTF. The CDR3 nucleotides read TGTGCCAGCAGTTACTCGAACCCCTCTGGGGCCAACGTCCTGACTTTC.